Each of the 19 T cell receptor beta chains below was sequenced from the same sample in a study of neoadjuvant nivolumab and ipilimumab in lung cancer. Here immunoSEQ multiplex PCR was the method, and the copy in TCRdb shows in-frame clones only, minus some. Of tens of thousands of clones in the sample, approximately 77% were seen once. The specimen comprised peripheral blood, sampled before neoadjuvant nivolumab, alone or with ipilimumab. These TCRs come from an adult with non-small cell lung cancer.

The rearrangement links TRBV5-1 to TRBJ2-7, with D possibly called TRBD1 or TRBD2 (5 bases each). Trimming stripped 0 bases from V and 6 bases from J, with 10 bases between. The CDR3 length is 13 residues. Germline lookup yields CDR1 SGHRS and CDR2 YFSETQ. CDR3 loop: CASSLAREREQYF. CDR3 nucleotides: TGCGCCAGCAGCTTGGCCAGGGAGCGCGAGCAGTACTTC.

This chain connects TRBV6-4 to TRBJ1-1; TRBD1 aligns across 8 bases. Trimming at V came to 6 bases and at J to 7 bases, leaving 10 bases not matched to a gene. The CDR3 has 14 residues. Germline V gene sequence: CDR1 MRHNA, CDR2 SNTAGT. The DNA for the CDR3 is TGTGCCAGCAGCCCGGACAGGGAATCTGGTGAAGCTTTCTTT. Translated, it gives CASSPDRESGEAFF.

The CDR3 sequence: CASSMFGGPNTEAFF. CDR3 bases: TGTGCCAGTAGTATGTTCGGGGGGCCGAACACTGAAGCTTTCTTT. The chain links TRBV19 to TRBJ1-1; maybe TRBD1 (6 bases). The V gene lost 3 bases and the J gene lost 1 base, with 12 bases spanning the gap. CDR1 and CDR2 (germline): LNHDA, SQIVND (reference sequence). This CDR3 contains 15 residues. Supplemented by reference TRBV19 and TRBJ1-1, the full variable domain reads DGGITQSPKYLFRKEGQNVTLSCEQNLNHDAMYWYRQDPGQGLRLIYYSQIVNDFQKGDIAEGYSVSREKKESFPLTVTSAQKNPTAFYLCASSMFGGPNTEAFFGQGTRLTVV.

The chain joins TRBV5-5 to TRBJ2-7; 9 nucleotides align to TRBD1. V dropped 1 base and J dropped 5; count of bases not matched to a gene: 7. The CDR3 has 15 amino acids. CDR1 is SGHKS, CDR2 YYEKEE, per germline (reference sequence). CDR3 DNA: TGTGCCAGCAGCTTGCTAAGGACAGGGGAGAACGAGCAGTACTTC. Translating it yields CASSLLRTGENEQYF.

The V and J genes are TRBV6-4 and TRBJ2-3, with a possible D match to TRBD1 (6 bases). The CDR3 is 15 residues long. V lost 3 bases and J lost 0, with 10 bases in between. In germline, CDR1 is MRHNA, CDR2 SNTAGT. The CDR3 DNA follows: TGTGCCAGCAGTGAGCTCGGACAGAGCACAGATACGCAGTATTTT. Encoded protein: CASSELGQSTDTQYF.

This chain links TRBV25-1 with TRBJ1-2; 7 bases fit TRBD1. CDR3 length equals 17 residues. The V segment lost 4 bases and the J segment 0 bases; nucleotides outside the gene matches: 11. Germline V lookup: CDR1 MGHDK, CDR2 SYGVNS. The CDR3 protein is CASSGGPGGVPNYGYTF. The CDR3 coding sequence is TGTGCCAGCAGTGGGGGGCCAGGGGGAGTTCCTAACTATGGCTACACCTTC.

The chain couples TRBV19 to TRBJ1-2, with TRBD1 identical over 8 bases. The CDR3 runs to 14 residues. Germline V gene lookup returns CDR1 LNHDA and CDR2 SQIVND (reference sequence). After removal of 3 bases from V and 5 bases from J, the junction contained 5 bases not matched to a gene. DNA of the CDR3: TGTGCCAGTAGTATTCAGGGGGCTCAGTATGGCTACACCTTC. This translates into CASSIQGAQYGYTF.

The chain uses TRBV5-1 and TRBJ2-5; D gene uncertain. Germline V gives CDR1 SGHRS, CDR2 YFSETQ. The CDR3 has 13 amino acids. Trimming took 3 bases from V and 1 from J, leaving 7 bases between them. In DNA form, the CDR3 reads TGCGCCAGCAGCTCGCGGCCCCAAGAGACCCAGTACTTC. It encodes CASSSRPQETQYF.

The CDR3 nucleotides read TGTGCCAGCAGCTTTAGTGGGTCCCCGGGACAGTATTTT. Translation: CASSFSGSPGQYF. This chain joins TRBV11-2 and TRBJ2-3, with D perhaps matching TRBD2 (5 bases). V was pared by 3 bases and J by 12 bases, with 16 bases between. This CDR3 spans 13 amino acids. CDR1 and CDR2 (germline): SGHAT, FQNNGV.

The J gene is TRBJ1-4, the V gene TRBV29-1; D is uncertain. In germline, CDR1 is SQVTM, CDR2 ANQGSEA. V lost 0 bases, J lost 5 bases, and 7 bases lay in between. This CDR3 is 13 amino acids long. This CDR3 reads CSVEEFGNEKLFF. CDR3 DNA sequence: TGCAGCGTTGAAGAGTTTGGAAATGAAAAACTGTTTTTT.

V usage is TRBV11-2 and J usage is TRBJ2-7; D is undetermined. Germline V gene sequence: CDR1 SGHAT, CDR2 FQNNGV. V was clipped by 1 base and J by 3 bases, with 16 bases between them. This CDR3 has 16 residues. CDR3: CASSLVDGPLIYEQYF. The CDR3 DNA reads TGTGCCAGCAGCTTAGTGGACGGACCCCTTATCTACGAGCAGTACTTC.

This chain joins TRBV20-1 and TRBJ2-1; D is undetermined. Germline assignment: CDR1 DFQATT and CDR2 SNEGSKA (reference sequence). The V end lost 2 bases, the J end lost 7 bases, and 6 bases lay between the germline ends. This CDR3 has 11 residues. This CDR3 reads CSARILNEQFF. In nucleotides, the CDR3 is TGCAGTGCTAGAATTTTAAATGAGCAGTTCTTC.

The rearrangement joins TRBV9 to TRBJ1-1; 9 nucleotides agree with TRBD1. Germline trimming cut 0 bases from V and 3 bases from J; bases unmatched to any gene: 12. CDR1 and CDR2 (germline): SGDLS, YYNGEE. There are 18 residues in the CDR3. CDR3 loop: CASSVAGGVGQGDTEAFF. DNA for the CDR3: TGTGCCAGCAGCGTAGCGGGGGGGGTGGGACAGGGAGACACTGAAGCTTTCTTT.

The CDR3 loop is CASSYSSEAFF. In nucleotides, the CDR3 is TGTGCCAGCAGCTACAGCTCTGAAGCTTTCTTT. The V gene is TRBV7-2, the J gene TRBJ1-1; D call uncertain. The CDR3 sequence is 11 residues long. Germline CDR1 SGHTA, CDR2 FQGNSA. Trimming took off 4 bases at V and 6 bases at J, with 6 bases between the two ends. The full variable domain, rest sourced from reference TRBV7-2 and TRBJ1-1, is GAGVSQSPSNKVTEKGKDVELRCDPISGHTALYWYRQSLGQGLEFLIYFQGNSAPDKSGLPSDRFSAERTGGSVSTLTIQRTQQEDSAVYLCASSYSSEAFFGQGTRLTVV.

V gene TRBV2 combines with J gene TRBJ1-1, with TRBD1 identical over 11 bases. CDR3 length equals 13 residues. Germline V gene sequence: CDR1 SNHLY, CDR2 FYNNEI. J lost 3 bases, V lost 6 bases, and 0 bases had no gene match. This CDR3 is CASRDRGHTEAFF. In nucleotides, the CDR3 is TGTGCCAGCAGGGACAGGGGGCACACTGAAGCTTTCTTT. Full variable domain (remainder filled in from reference TRBV2 and TRBJ1-1): EPEVTQTPSHQVTQMGQEVILRCVPISNHLYFYWYRQILGQKVEFLVSFYNNEISEKSEIFDDQFSVERPDGSNFTLKIRSTKLEDSAMYFCASRDRGHTEAFFGQGTRLTVV.

This clone was seen only a few times. The V and J genes are TRBV18 and TRBJ1-2; 7 bases are shared with TRBD1. The ends lost 3 bases at V and 4 bases at J; junction bases unmatched: 5. The CDR3 is 14 amino acids. Germline V gene sequence: CDR1 KGHSH, CDR2 LQKENI. As DNA, the CDR3 is TGTGCCAGCTCACCGGCCGACAGGGCCTATGGCTACACCTTC. As protein: CASSPADRAYGYTF. Based on the CDR3 plus reference TRBV18 and TRBJ1-2, the full variable domain is NAGVMQNPRHLVRRRGQEARLRCSPMKGHSHVYWYRQLPEEGLKFMVYLQKENIIDESGMPKERFSAEFPKEGPSILRIQQVVRGDSAAYFCASSPADRAYGYTFGSGTRLTVV.

In its sample, this clone was seen a few times. V is TRBV5-5 and J is TRBJ1-1; 7 nucleotides agree with TRBD1. This CDR3 comprises 12 residues. Germline CDR1 SGHKS, CDR2 YYEKEE (reference sequence). Trimming took 4 bases from V and 8 from J; bases not matched to a gene: 5. CDR3 amino acids: CASSDRAAEAFF. CDR3 sequence (DNA): TGTGCCAGCAGCGACAGGGCGGCAGAAGCTTTCTTT.

The chain joins TRBV10-3 to TRBJ1-5; TRBD1 is a possible D gene (5 bases). The CDR3 runs to 15 residues. The germline CDR1 and CDR2 sequences are ENHRY and SYGVKD. V gave up 1 base and J gave up 6 bases, with 13 bases separating them. The CDR3 DNA reads TGTGCCATCAGTGAGTACCAGGGAACGGGTCAGCCCCAGCATTTT. It is translated as CAISEYQGTGQPQHF.

The chain uses TRBV7-9 and TRBJ2-1, with 7 nucleotides matching TRBD2. Trimming at V came to 2 bases and at J to 6 bases, leaving 4 bases not matched to a gene. The length of the CDR3 is 14 residues. In germline, CDR1 is SEHNR, CDR2 FQNEAQ (reference sequence). The CDR3 DNA reads as TGTGCCAGCAGCTTAATTGGCGGGAGCAATGAGCAGTTCTTC. Residues: CASSLIGGSNEQFF.